This record concerns one T cell receptor beta chain sequence. Its matching antigen is unknown. V dropped 2 bases and J dropped 4 bases, with 6 bases sitting between them. Germline V gives CDR1 ENHRY, CDR2 SYGVKD. This CDR3 region has 13 residues. The data were obtained in a study of cytomegalovirus exposure and HLA in healthy donors. Findings and caveats of the study: Later analysis suggested most CMV-associated TCR beta chains were HLA-restricted. TCR sequences were mostly rare, though some public TCRs occurred in many donors.

Each donor was nominally healthy when sampled (though unrecorded immune exposures were likely). Primers: 60 Vbeta forward and 13 Jbeta reverse. Generated by immunoSEQ multiplex PCR, the TCRdb table keeps only in-frame clones and is missing some. This table holds about 170,000 clones. The rearrangement links TRBV10-3 to TRBJ2-1; D uncertain. Sequenced: PBMCs. The sequence was obtained from a young woman in good health and CMV-seropositive. The CDR3 here is CAISEPGYNEQFF. The CDR3 bases are TGTGCCATCAGTGAGCCGGGTTACAATGAGCAGTTCTTC.